Detailed here is one T cell receptor beta chain. Original handling: How many nucleated cells were present was estimated from reference gene primer amplification. Generated by immunoSEQ multiplex PCR, the TCRdb table keeps only in-frame clones and is missing some. The D gene and trimming were derived from the DNA, and the V and J assignments and clone size from that table. Of 250,000 to 400,000 clones listed, approximately 89% are singletons. The data stem from a study of blood T cell repertoires in COVID-19. Study at large: T cells, B-cell-depleted T cells, or PBMCs supplied cDNA or gDNA.

V was clipped by 3 bases and J by 3 bases; unmatched bases: 1. The length of the CDR3 is 14 residues. Germline V gene data show CDR1 as SGHTA and CDR2 as FQGNSA. Participants were aged roughly 18 to 95 years, lived in under 25 US areas, and enrolled virtually. Participants' own reports of clinical history determined their cohort assignment. This chain uses TRBV7-2 with TRBJ1-5; TRBD1 matches 8 bases. The sequenced sample consisted of PBMCs or T cells enriched from blood (not recorded which). The TCR originated in a woman aged 25 to 39 who had recovered from COVID-19. In nucleotides, the CDR3 is TGTGCCAGCAGCTTGGACAGGGTCAATCAGCCCCAGCATTTT. This encodes CASSLDRVNQPQHF.